Listed here are 29 T cell receptor beta chains from one sample, sequenced in a study of T cells in localized non-small cell lung cancer. The assay was immunoSEQ multiplex PCR, and TCRdb's table has in-frame clones only and misses some. The sample has around 2,000 clones, approximately 32% seen once; the top ten hold 6.5% to 8%. The sample consisted of lung tumor tissue, taken before any cancer treatment. These receptors originate from a male donor older than 55 with stage I squamous cell lung carcinoma.

The V and J genes are TRBV6-8 and TRBJ1-1, with 7 bases fitting TRBD1. The germline V gene encodes CDR1 MNHGY and CDR2 SAAAGT. The length of the CDR3 is 13 residues. V shed 5 bases, J shed 5 bases, and the junction held 5 bases outside the gene matches. The CDR3 nucleotides read TGTGCCAGCAGTAACAACAGGGGAACTGAAGCTTTCTTT. Its protein is CASSNNRGTEAFF.

This clone was picked up a small number of times. The V gene is TRBV5-1, the J gene TRBJ2-1, with 13 bases that match TRBD2. The V segment lost 1 base and the J segment 4 bases; nucleotides outside the gene matches: 2. The CDR3 totals 16 residues. CDR1 is SGHRS and CDR2 is YFSETQ in the germline V gene. CDR3: CASSLTSGRGYNEQFF. The CDR3 coding sequence is TGCGCCAGCAGCTTGACTAGCGGGAGGGGTTACAATGAGCAGTTCTTC.

This clone was found a few times. J is TRBJ2-3 and V is TRBV19; D is possibly TRBD2 (6 bases). CDR1 and CDR2 (germline): LNHDA, SQIVND (reference sequence). This CDR3 comprises 15 residues. V gave up 7 bases and J gave up 2 bases, with 16 bases separating them. The CDR3: CASTASGSNTDTQYF. The CDR3 nucleotides read TGTGCCAGTACAGCATCCGGGAGTAACACAGATACGCAGTATTTT.

This clone came up once. This sequence joins TRBV15 and TRBJ2-1, with D perhaps matching TRBD1 (6 bases). CDR1 and CDR2 from the germline V gene are LNHNV and YYDKDF (reference sequence). This CDR3 has 14 residues. V shed 9 bases and J shed 8 bases, with 20 bases lying between them. The CDR3 DNA follows: TGTGCCACGAGCCGGGACCCAGGGGACGATGAGCAGTTCTTC. This translates into CATSRDPGDDEQFF. The full variable domain, with the rest looked up from reference TRBV15 and TRBJ2-1, is DAMVIQNPRYQVTQFGKPVTLSCSQTLNHNVMYWYQQKSSQAPKLLFHYYDKDFNNEADTPDNFQSRRPNTSFCFLDIRSPGLGDTAMYLCATSRDPGDDEQFFGPGTRLTVL.

The chain joins TRBV6-8 to TRBJ1-2; 7 nucleotides align to TRBD1. CDR1 and CDR2 (germline): MNHGY, SAAAGT. The CDR3 has 13 residues. Trimming took 7 bases from V and 5 from J; bases not matched to a gene: 7. CDR3 DNA sequence: TGTGCCAGCATGCTGACAGGGATATATGGCTACACCTTC. Its translation: CASMLTGIYGYTF.

This clone was counted only a few times. The chain combines TRBV27 with TRBJ2-1; 7 nucleotides line up with TRBD2. CDR1 is MNHEY, CDR2 SMNVEV, per germline (reference sequence). V trimming: 5 bases; J trimming: 2 bases; junction bases outside the gene matches: 3. The CDR3 consists of 14 residues. The CDR3 DNA is TGTGCCAGCAGTGAGGGAGGGCCCTACAATGAGCAGTTCTTC. This gives the protein CASSEGGPYNEQFF.

V and J are TRBV14 and TRBJ2-3; D unresolved. The CDR3 contains 11 residues. The V end lost 3 bases, the J end lost 3 bases, and 1 base lay between the germline ends. CDR1 is SGHDN, CDR2 FVKESK, per germline. This CDR3 is CASSHTDTQYF. CDR3 DNA sequence: TGTGCCAGCAGCCATACAGATACGCAGTATTTT.

This clone was picked up a small number of times. The chain recombines TRBV18 with TRBJ1-1; D remains unclear. Germline loops: CDR1 KGHSH, CDR2 LQKENI. The CDR3 spans 14 residues. V was trimmed by 2 bases and J by 1 base, leaving 8 bases between them. Here the CDR3 reads CASSPGWGNTEAFF. The CDR3 bases are TGTGCCAGCTCACCAGGGTGGGGGAACACTGAAGCTTTCTTT. Together with reference TRBV18 and TRBJ1-1, the CDR3 gives the full variable domain: NAGVMQNPRHLVRRRGQEARLRCSPMKGHSHVYWYRQLPEEGLKFMVYLQKENIIDESGMPKERFSAEFPKEGPSILRIQQVVRGDSAAYFCASSPGWGNTEAFFGQGTRLTVV.

The chain's CDR3 is CSVEGRGADYGYTF. DNA of the CDR3: TGCAGCGTTGAAGGGAGGGGCGCAGACTATGGCTACACCTTC. The chain has TRBV29-1 and TRBJ1-2; weak D call: TRBD1 (5 bases). The ends were cut back, 1 base at V and 3 bases at J, with 12 bases in the middle. Germline loops: CDR1 SQVTM, CDR2 ANQGSEA. The CDR3 extends over 14 amino acids.

The gene calls are TRBV30 and TRBJ1-1, with TRBD1 matching 7 bases. The CDR3 totals 16 residues. V was clipped by 2 bases and J by 5 bases; unmatched bases: 14. Per the germline V gene, CDR1 is GTSNPN and CDR2 is SVGIG (reference sequence). In nucleotides, the CDR3 is TGTGCCTGGAGTCCAACTCAGACAGGGAGGGTGACTGAAGCTTTCTTT. Protein sequence: CAWSPTQTGRVTEAFF.

This clone is medium-sized. V usage is TRBV11-3 and J usage is TRBJ2-1; weak D call: TRBD1 (6 bases). The CDR3 is 14 residues long. V lost 5 bases and J lost 7, with 15 bases in between. Looked up from germline, CDR1 is SGHNT and CDR2 is YENEEA. The CDR3 bases are TGTGCCAGCAGCCCATCAACAGGGAAGAATGAGCAGTTCTTC. It yields the protein CASSPSTGKNEQFF. The entire variable domain, with the rest obtained from reference TRBV11-3 and TRBJ2-1, is as follows: EAGVVQSPRYKIIEKKQPVAFWCNPISGHNTLYWYLQNLGQGPELLIRYENEEAVDDSQLPKDRFSAERLKGVDSTLKIQPAELGDSAVYLCASSPSTGKNEQFFGPGTRLTVL.

This clone was seen only a few times. The J gene is TRBJ2-6, the V gene TRBV11-3, with 7 bases aligning to TRBD1. The germline V gene encodes CDR1 SGHNT and CDR2 YENEEA. The CDR3 loop spans 16 amino acids. Unmatched junction bases numbered 4, after V lost 5 bases and J lost 0 bases. The CDR3 DNA reads TGTGCCAGCAGCGGGACAGTAAACTCTGGGGCCAACGTCCTGACTTTC. Translating gives CASSGTVNSGANVLTF.

The V and J genes are TRBV18 and TRBJ1-2; D remains ambiguous. Between the trimmed V and J ends, which lost 3 bases and 1 base, there was a span of 9 bases. The CDR3 is made up of 14 amino acids. Germline V gene sequence: CDR1 KGHSH, CDR2 LQKENI. The CDR3 here is CASSPSTGNYGYTF. CDR3 nucleotides: TGTGCCAGCTCACCTTCGACCGGTAACTATGGCTACACCTTC.

In this sample, this clone turned up a few times. The chain recombines TRBV6-8 with TRBJ1-2; TRBD1 aligns across 8 bases. The CDR3 consists of 15 residues. Germline V gene lookup returns CDR1 MNHGY and CDR2 SAAAGT. The junction had 10 bases not matched to a gene; V was cut back by 5 bases and J by 5 bases. This CDR3 is CASSTGTGGLYGYTF. The DNA for the CDR3 is TGTGCCAGCAGTACTGGGACAGGAGGATTGTATGGCTACACCTTC.

This clone was seen a handful of times. V and J are TRBV5-1 and TRBJ2-1; TRBD1 matches 9 bases. V lost 8 bases, J lost 10 bases, and 13 bases stayed unmatched. Germline assignment: CDR1 SGHRS and CDR2 YFSETQ. This CDR3 has 14 residues. The CDR3 protein is CASTGTGSGGEQFF. The DNA of the CDR3 is TGCGCCAGTACCGGGACAGGGTCGGGTGGGGAGCAGTTCTTC.

The V gene is TRBV19, the J gene TRBJ1-1; D is unclear. The CDR3 length is 15 residues. Trimming removed 1 base at V and 1 base at J, with 10 bases between. The V gene's germline CDR1 is LNHDA and CDR2 SQIVND (reference sequence). As DNA, the CDR3 is TGTGCCAGTAGTATAGGACGACCGGAGAACACTGAAGCTTTCTTT. Protein: CASSIGRPENTEAFF.

This clone appeared a few times. The V call is TRBV2, the J call TRBJ1-1, with 7 bases fitting TRBD1. Germline assignment: CDR1 SNHLY and CDR2 FYNNEI. The CDR3 has 14 residues. V lost 11 bases and J lost 2; bases outside the gene matches: 11. The CDR3 region is CASKGDRANTEAFF. CDR3 DNA sequence: TGTGCCTCGAAGGGCGACAGGGCCAACACTGAAGCTTTCTTT.

A few counts support this clone. V is TRBV18 and J is TRBJ1-1, with no clear D. V gave up 3 bases and J gave up 5 bases, with 16 bases separating them. Per germline, CDR1 KGHSH and CDR2 LQKENI. This CDR3 is 15 amino acids long. CDR3 nucleotide sequence: TGTGCCAGCTCACCCAGACCCGACGGCTTTACTGAAGCTTTCTTT. Translated: CASSPRPDGFTEAFF.

By proportion, this clone is medium-sized. The chain combines TRBV11-3 with TRBJ1-2; possible D gene TRBD1, 5 bases. CDR1 and CDR2 (germline): SGHNT, YENEEA. The CDR3 has 14 amino acids. V was cut by 7 bases and J by 0 bases, with 12 bases left in between. This chain's CDR3 is CASTYGGTNYGYTF. In nucleotides, the CDR3 is TGTGCCAGCACATACGGGGGGACTAACTATGGCTACACCTTC.

The sample holds a few counts of this clone. The chain combines TRBV9 with TRBJ1-1; no clear D gene. Trimming pared 0 bases from V and 0 bases from J, leaving 12 bases between. There are 16 residues in the CDR3. The V gene's germline CDR1 is SGDLS and CDR2 YYNGEE. CDR3 region: CASSVAKDPMNTEAFF. CDR3 sequence (DNA): TGTGCCAGCAGCGTAGCGAAAGATCCTATGAACACTGAAGCTTTCTTT.

V and J are TRBV12-5 and TRBJ1-3; a possible D gene is TRBD1 (5 bases). The CDR3 has 15 residues. V lost 7 bases and J 2 bases, leaving 15 bases between the germline ends. Germline CDR1 reads LGHNT; CDR2 reads FRNRAP. CDR3 nucleotide sequence: TGTGCTAGTGTTCTCAGGGACCTACCTGGAAACACCATATATTTT. This sequence encodes CASVLRDLPGNTIYF.

The chain is built from TRBV10-2 and TRBJ1-6; TRBD1 is a possible D gene (5 bases). The CDR3 has 14 amino acids. With 4 bases removed from V and 5 bases from J, the gap between germline ends came to 9 bases. The germline V gene has CDR1 WSHSY and CDR2 SAAADI. In nucleotides, the CDR3 is TGCGCCAGCAGTGTGTCGGGGGATAATTCACCCCTCCACTTT. This translates into CASSVSGDNSPLHF.

This chain connects TRBV9 to TRBJ2-6; D is unclear. The CDR3 runs to 13 residues. Germline CDR1 SGDLS, CDR2 YYNGEE. Trimming left V 9 bases short and J 0 bases short, with 7 bases between. CDR3 bases: TGTGCCACCCTAACCTCTGGGGCCAACGTCCTGACTTTC. Its translation: CATLTSGANVLTF.

CDR3 nucleotides: TGTGCCAGCAGCCGAGGGGGGGGGTCCCACAATGAGCAGTTCTTC. As protein: CASSRGGGSHNEQFF. This chain connects TRBV28 to TRBJ2-1, with a weak D call TRBD2 (7 bases). Germline CDR1 is MDHEN and CDR2 is SYDVKM. Between the trimmed V and J ends, which lost 6 bases and 5 bases, there was a span of 17 bases. The CDR3 runs to 15 residues.

The table lists this clone with a few counts. V is TRBV6-8 and J is TRBJ1-1; 10 nucleotides line up with TRBD1. The J segment lost 0 bases and the V segment lost 7 bases, leaving 14 bases of the junction unmatched. The CDR3 runs to 18 residues. The germline V gene encodes CDR1 MNHGY and CDR2 SAAAGT. As DNA, the CDR3 is TGTGCCAGCAAGCGAGGACAGGGGGTTCTCGGGGTGAACACTGAAGCTTTCTTT. It is translated as CASKRGQGVLGVNTEAFF.

In its sample, this clone was seen a few times. The chain uses TRBV11-3 and TRBJ2-1; 9 bases map to TRBD1. V shed 7 bases, J shed 6 bases, and the junction held 10 bases outside the gene matches. This CDR3 has 15 residues. In germline, CDR1 is SGHNT, CDR2 YENEEA. The CDR3 spells CASNRGGQGINEQFF. CDR3 coding DNA: TGTGCCAGCAACCGCGGGGGACAGGGCATCAATGAGCAGTTCTTC. Full variable domain (missing parts from reference TRBV11-3 and TRBJ2-1): EAGVVQSPRYKIIEKKQPVAFWCNPISGHNTLYWYLQNLGQGPELLIRYENEEAVDDSQLPKDRFSAERLKGVDSTLKIQPAELGDSAVYLCASNRGGQGINEQFFGPGTRLTVL.

This clone was seen just once. This chain joins TRBV29-1 and TRBJ1-1, with D unresolved. V shed 4 bases and J shed 3 bases, with 12 bases lying between them. This CDR3 has 13 residues. Germline V gene sequence: CDR1 SQVTM, CDR2 ANQGSEA. The CDR3 sequence: CSVAEGLDTEAFF. In DNA form, the CDR3 reads TGCAGCGTTGCAGAGGGCTTGGACACTGAAGCTTTCTTT. The full variable domain, with the rest looked up from reference TRBV29-1 and TRBJ1-1, is SAVISQKPSRDICQRGTSLTIQCQVDSQVTMMFWYRQQPGQSLTLIATANQGSEATYESGFVIDKFPISRPNLTFSTLTVSNMSPEDSSIYLCSVAEGLDTEAFFGQGTRLTVV.

This clone was observed a few times. The rearrangement uses TRBV6-8 and TRBJ1-5; 10 bases fit TRBD1. CDR3 length equals 15 residues. Germline CDR1 MNHGY, CDR2 SAAAGT. V lost 6 bases to trimming and J lost 6 bases; unmatched junction nucleotides: 8. CDR3 nucleotide sequence: TGTGCCAGCAGCATCGGACAGGGGGTCGGTCAGCCCCAGCATTTT. Protein: CASSIGQGVGQPQHF.

This clone was seen only a few times. The gene calls are TRBV5-1 and TRBJ1-1; TRBD1 matches at 8 bases. After removal of 3 bases from V and 5 bases from J, the junction contained 9 bases not matched to a gene. CDR1 and CDR2 from the germline V gene are SGHRS and YFSETQ. The CDR3 extends over 15 amino acids. CDR3 in DNA: TGCGCCAGCAGCTCCAGGACAGGGTGGACGACTGAAGCTTTCTTT. Residues: CASSSRTGWTTEAFF.